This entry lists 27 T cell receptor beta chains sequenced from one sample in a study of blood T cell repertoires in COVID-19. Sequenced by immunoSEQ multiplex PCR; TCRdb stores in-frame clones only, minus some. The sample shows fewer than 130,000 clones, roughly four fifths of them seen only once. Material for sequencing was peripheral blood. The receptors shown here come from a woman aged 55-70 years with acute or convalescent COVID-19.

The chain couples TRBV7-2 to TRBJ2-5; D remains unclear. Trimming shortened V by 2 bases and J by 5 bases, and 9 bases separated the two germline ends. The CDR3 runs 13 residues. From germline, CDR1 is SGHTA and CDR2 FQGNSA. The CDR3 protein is CASSLSLGETQYF. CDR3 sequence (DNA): TGTGCCAGCAGCTTATCCCTCGGTGAGACCCAGTACTTC. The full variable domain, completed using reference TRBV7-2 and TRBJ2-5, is GAGVSQSPSNKVTEKGKDVELRCDPISGHTALYWYRQSLGQGLEFLIYFQGNSAPDKSGLPSDRFSAERTGGSVSTLTIQRTQQEDSAVYLCASSLSLGETQYFGPGTRLLVL.

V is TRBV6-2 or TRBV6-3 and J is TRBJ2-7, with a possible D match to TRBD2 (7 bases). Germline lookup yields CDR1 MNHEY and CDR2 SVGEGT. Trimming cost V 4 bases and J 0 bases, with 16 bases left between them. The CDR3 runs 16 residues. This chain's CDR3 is CASSSWPGEGSYEQYF. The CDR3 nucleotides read TGTGCCAGCAGTTCCTGGCCAGGGGAGGGCTCCTACGAGCAGTACTTC.

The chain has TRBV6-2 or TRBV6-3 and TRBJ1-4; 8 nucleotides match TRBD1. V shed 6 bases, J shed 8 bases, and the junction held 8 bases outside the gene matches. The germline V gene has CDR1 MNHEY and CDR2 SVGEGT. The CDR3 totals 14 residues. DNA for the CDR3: TGTGCCAGCAGCCCGGGACAGGTGTGGGAAAAACTGTTTTTT. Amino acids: CASSPGQVWEKLFF.

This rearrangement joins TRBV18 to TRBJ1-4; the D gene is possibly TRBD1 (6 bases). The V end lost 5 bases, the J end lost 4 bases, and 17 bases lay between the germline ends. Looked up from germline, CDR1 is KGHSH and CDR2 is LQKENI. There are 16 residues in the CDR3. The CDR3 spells CASSSPNRAGNEKLFF. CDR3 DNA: TGTGCCAGCTCATCCCCGAACAGGGCGGGTAATGAAAAACTGTTTTTT.

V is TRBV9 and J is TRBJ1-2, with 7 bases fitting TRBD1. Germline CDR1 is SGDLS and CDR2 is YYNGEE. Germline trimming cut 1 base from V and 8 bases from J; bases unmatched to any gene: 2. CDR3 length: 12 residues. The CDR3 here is CASSVRTGGYTF. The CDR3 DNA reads TGTGCCAGCAGCGTACGGACAGGCGGCTACACCTTC. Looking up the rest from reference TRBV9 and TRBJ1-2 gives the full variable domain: DSGVTQTPKHLITATGQRVTLRCSPRSGDLSVYWYQQSLDQGLQFLIQYYNGEERAKGNILERFSAQQFPDLHSELNLSSLELGDSALYFCASSVRTGGYTFGSGTRLTVV.

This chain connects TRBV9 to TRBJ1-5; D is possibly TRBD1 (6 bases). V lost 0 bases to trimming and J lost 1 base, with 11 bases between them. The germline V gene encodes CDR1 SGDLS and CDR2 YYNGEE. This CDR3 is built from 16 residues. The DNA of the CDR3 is TGTGCCAGCAGCGTAGACCCAGGGGCGAGCAATCAGCCCCAGCATTTT. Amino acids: CASSVDPGASNQPQHF.

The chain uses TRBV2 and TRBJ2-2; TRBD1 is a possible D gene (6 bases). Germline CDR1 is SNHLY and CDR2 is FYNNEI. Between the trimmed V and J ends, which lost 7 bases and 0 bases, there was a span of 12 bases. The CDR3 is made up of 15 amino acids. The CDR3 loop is CASTQGPANTGELFF. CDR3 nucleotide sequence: TGTGCCAGCACTCAGGGGCCCGCGAACACCGGGGAGCTGTTTTTT.

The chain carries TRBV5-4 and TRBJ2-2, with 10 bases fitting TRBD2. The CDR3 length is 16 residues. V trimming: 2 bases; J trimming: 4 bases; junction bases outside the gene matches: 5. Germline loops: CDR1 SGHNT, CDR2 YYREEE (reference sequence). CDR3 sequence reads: CASSFSLAGGTGELFF. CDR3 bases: TGTGCCAGCAGCTTCAGTTTAGCGGGGGGCACCGGGGAGCTGTTTTTT. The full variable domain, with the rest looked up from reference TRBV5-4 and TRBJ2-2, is ETGVTQSPTHLIKTRGQQVTLRCSSQSGHNTVSWYQQALGQGPQFIFQYYREEENGRGNFPPRFSGLQFPNYSSELNVNALELDDSALYLCASSFSLAGGTGELFFGEGSRLTVL.

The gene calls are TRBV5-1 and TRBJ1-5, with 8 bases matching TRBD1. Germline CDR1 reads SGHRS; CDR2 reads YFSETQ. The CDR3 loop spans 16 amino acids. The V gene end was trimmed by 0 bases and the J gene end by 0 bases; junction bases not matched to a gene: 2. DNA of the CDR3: TGCGCCAGCAGCTTGGAGACAGGGGATAGCAATCAGCCCCAGCATTTT. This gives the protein CASSLETGDSNQPQHF.

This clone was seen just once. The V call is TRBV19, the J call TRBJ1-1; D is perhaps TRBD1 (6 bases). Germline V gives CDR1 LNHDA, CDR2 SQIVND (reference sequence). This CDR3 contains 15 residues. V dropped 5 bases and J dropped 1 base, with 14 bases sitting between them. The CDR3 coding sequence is TGTGCCAGTAGTTTCCGGACAGAAACGAACACTGAAGCTTTCTTT. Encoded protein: CASSFRTETNTEAFF.

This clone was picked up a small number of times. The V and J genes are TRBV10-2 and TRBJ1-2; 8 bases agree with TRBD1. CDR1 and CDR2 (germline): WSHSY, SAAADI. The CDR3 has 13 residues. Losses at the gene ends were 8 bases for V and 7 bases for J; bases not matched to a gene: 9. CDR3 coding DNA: TGCGCCAGCTCTCCGGACAGGGAGGCTGGCTACACCTTC. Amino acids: CASSPDREAGYTF.

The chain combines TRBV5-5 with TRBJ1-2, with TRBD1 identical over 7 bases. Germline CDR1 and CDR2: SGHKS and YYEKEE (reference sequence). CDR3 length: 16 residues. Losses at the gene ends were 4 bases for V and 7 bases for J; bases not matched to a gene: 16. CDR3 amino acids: CASSTRPERGPGGYTF. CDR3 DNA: TGTGCCAGCAGCACACGACCTGAGAGGGGGCCAGGTGGCTACACCTTC.

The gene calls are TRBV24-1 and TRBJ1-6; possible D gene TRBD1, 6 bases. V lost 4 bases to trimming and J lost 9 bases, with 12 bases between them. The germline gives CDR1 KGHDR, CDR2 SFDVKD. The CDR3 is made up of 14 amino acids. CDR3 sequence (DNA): TGTGCCACCAGTGACGTCGGACAGAGTTCACCCCTCCACTTT. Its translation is CATSDVGQSSPLHF.

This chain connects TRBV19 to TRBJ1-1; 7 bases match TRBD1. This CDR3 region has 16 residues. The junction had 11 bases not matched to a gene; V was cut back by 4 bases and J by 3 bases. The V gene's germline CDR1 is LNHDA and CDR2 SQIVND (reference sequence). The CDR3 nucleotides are TGTGCCAGTAGTAATGTGGAGGGGGCGATGGACACTGAAGCTTTCTTT. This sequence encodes CASSNVEGAMDTEAFF.

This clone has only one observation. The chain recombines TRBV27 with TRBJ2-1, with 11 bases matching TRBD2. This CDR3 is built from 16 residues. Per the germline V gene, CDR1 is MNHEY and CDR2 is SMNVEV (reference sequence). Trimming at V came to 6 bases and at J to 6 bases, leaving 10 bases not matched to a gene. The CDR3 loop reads CASRPLAGGPVNEQFF. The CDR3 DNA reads TGTGCCAGCAGACCTTTAGCGGGGGGGCCGGTCAATGAGCAGTTCTTC.

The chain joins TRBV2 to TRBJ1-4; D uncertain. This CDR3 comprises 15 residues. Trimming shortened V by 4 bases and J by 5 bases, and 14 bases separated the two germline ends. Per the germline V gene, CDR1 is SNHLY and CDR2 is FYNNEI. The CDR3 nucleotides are TGTGCCAGCAGTGCTACCCCCAATCGAAATGAAAAACTGTTTTTT. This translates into CASSATPNRNEKLFF.

The CDR3 nucleotides read TGTGCCAGCAGCTTAATGTTGATAGCGGAGACTGAGCAGTTCTTC. The encoded protein is CASSLMLIAETEQFF. The J gene is TRBJ2-1, the V gene TRBV5-6; possible D gene TRBD2, 6 bases. The CDR3 totals 15 residues. Trimming took off 2 bases at V and 9 bases at J, with 18 bases between the two ends. The germline V gene encodes CDR1 SGHDT and CDR2 YYEEEE. Based on the CDR3 plus reference TRBV5-6 and TRBJ2-1, the full variable domain is DAGVTQSPTHLIKTRGQQVTLRCSPKSGHDTVSWYQQALGQGPQFIFQYYEEEERQRGNFPDRFSGHQFPNYSSELNVNALLLGDSALYLCASSLMLIAETEQFFGPGTRLTVL.

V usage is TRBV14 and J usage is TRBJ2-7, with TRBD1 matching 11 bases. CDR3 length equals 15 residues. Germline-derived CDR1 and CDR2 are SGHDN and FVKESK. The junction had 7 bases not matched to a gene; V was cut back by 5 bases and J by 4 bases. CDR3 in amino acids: CASSAGTGGLYEQYF. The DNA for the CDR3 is TGTGCCAGCAGCGCCGGGACAGGGGGTTTGTACGAGCAGTACTTC.

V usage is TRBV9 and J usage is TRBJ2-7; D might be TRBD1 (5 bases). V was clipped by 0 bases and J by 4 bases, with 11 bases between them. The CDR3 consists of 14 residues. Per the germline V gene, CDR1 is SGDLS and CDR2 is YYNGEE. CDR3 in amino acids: CASSVATTAYEQYF. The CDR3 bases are TGTGCCAGCAGCGTAGCTACGACAGCTTACGAGCAGTACTTC.

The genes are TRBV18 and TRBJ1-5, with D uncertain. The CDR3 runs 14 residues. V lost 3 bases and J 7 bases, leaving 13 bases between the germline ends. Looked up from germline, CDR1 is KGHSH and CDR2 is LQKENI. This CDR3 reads CASSPGGNGQPQHF. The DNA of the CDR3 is TGTGCCAGCTCACCGGGCGGGAACGGACAGCCCCAGCATTTT.

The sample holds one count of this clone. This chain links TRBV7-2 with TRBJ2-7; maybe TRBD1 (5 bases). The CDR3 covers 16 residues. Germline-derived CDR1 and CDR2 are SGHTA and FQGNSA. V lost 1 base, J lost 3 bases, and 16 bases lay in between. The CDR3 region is CASSLGPWGGYYEQYF. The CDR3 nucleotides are TGTGCCAGCAGCTTAGGACCCTGGGGCGGATACTACGAGCAGTACTTC.

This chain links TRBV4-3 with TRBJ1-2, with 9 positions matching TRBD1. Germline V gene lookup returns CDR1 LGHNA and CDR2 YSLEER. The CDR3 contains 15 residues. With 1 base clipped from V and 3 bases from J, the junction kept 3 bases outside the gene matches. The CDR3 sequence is CASSQGQGVYYGYTF. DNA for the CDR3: TGCGCCAGCAGCCAAGGACAGGGGGTGTACTATGGCTACACCTTC.

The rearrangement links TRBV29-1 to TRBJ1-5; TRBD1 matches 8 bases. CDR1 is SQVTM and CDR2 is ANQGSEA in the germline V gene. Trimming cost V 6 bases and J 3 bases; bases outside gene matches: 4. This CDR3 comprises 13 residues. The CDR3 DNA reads TGCAGCGTGAAGGGACAGGACAATCAGCCCCAGCATTTT. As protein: CSVKGQDNQPQHF.

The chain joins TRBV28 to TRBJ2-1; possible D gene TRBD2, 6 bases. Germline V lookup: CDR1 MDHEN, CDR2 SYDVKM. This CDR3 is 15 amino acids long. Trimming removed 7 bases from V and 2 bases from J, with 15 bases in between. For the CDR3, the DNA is TGTGCCAGCACCCCGGGACTTGATCCCTACAATGAGCAGTTCTTC. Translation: CASTPGLDPYNEQFF.

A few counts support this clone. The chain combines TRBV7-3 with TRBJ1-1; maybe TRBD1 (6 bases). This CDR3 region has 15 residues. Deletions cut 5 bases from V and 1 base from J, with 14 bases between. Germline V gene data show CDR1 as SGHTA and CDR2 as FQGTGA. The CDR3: CASSLGQIRNTEAFF. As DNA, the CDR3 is TGTGCCAGCAGCCTAGGACAGATCCGGAACACTGAAGCTTTCTTT.

The CDR3 sequence: CASSGTSGGSPQETQYF. Here the CDR3 DNA reads TGTGCCAGCTCAGGGACTAGCGGAGGGTCCCCTCAAGAGACCCAGTACTTC. The chain joins TRBV18 to TRBJ2-5, with TRBD2 identical over 11 bases. The CDR3 has 17 residues. V shed 5 bases and J 2 bases; nucleotides not matched to a gene: 10. The germline V gene has CDR1 KGHSH and CDR2 LQKENI.

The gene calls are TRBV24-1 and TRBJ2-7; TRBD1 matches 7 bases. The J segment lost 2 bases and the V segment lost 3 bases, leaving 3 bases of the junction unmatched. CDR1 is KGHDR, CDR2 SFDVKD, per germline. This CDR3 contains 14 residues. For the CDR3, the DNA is TGTGCCACCAGTGATCGGGACAGAGCCTACGAGCAGTACTTC. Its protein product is CATSDRDRAYEQYF.